The 30 T cell receptor beta chains below come from one sample, sequenced in a study of blood T cell repertoires in COVID-19 (TCRdb year 2020). Libraries were prepared through the immunoSEQ multiplex PCR assay. The table was pulled from immuneACCESS by TCRdb, which kept in-frame rearrangements only. Such tables lose some clones; where checked, under half of the loss comes from unresolved V genes, and the rest has no known cause. The sample records fewer than 60,000 clones, around 81% of which are singletons. The ten largest make up about 7% of the sample. Source material: peripheral blood. The source of these receptors is a man aged 65 to 79 with active COVID-19.

In this sample, this clone turned up once. The chain employs TRBV30 and TRBJ2-1; the D gene is possibly TRBD2 (5 bases). The CDR3 length is 12 residues. Deletions cut 2 bases from V and 9 bases from J, with 11 bases between. From germline, CDR1 is GTSNPN and CDR2 SVGIG (reference sequence). The CDR3 DNA is TGTGCCTGGAGTAGGGAGTCGGCTGAGCAGTTCTTC. It specifies CAWSRESAEQFF.

The chain is built from TRBV18 and TRBJ1-1, with TRBD1 matching over 7 bases. The germline V gene encodes CDR1 KGHSH and CDR2 LQKENI. CDR3 size: 15 residues. Trimming took 0 bases from V and 4 from J; bases not matched to a gene: 5. CDR3 loop: CASSPPDRSVTEAFF. The CDR3 bases are TGTGCCAGCTCACCACCGGACAGGTCAGTCACTGAAGCTTTCTTT.

J is TRBJ1-2 and V is TRBV6-2 or TRBV6-3; 9 nucleotides agree with TRBD1. Germline V gene data show CDR1 as MNHEY and CDR2 as SVGEGT. The CDR3 runs 15 residues. V lost 2 bases, J lost 4 bases, and 5 bases stayed unmatched. The CDR3 DNA reads as TGTGCCAGCAGTTACCGGACAGGGGTGCCCTATGGCTACACCTTC. Protein sequence: CASSYRTGVPYGYTF.

This clone came up a few times. The chain has TRBV4-1 and TRBJ1-5; 8 bases map to TRBD1. Germline CDR1 and CDR2: MGHRA and YSYEKL. Trimming at V came to 1 base and at J to 6 bases, leaving 5 bases not matched to a gene. The CDR3 has 15 residues. This CDR3 reads CASSQVSGTGQPQHF. CDR3 DNA sequence: TGCGCCAGCAGCCAAGTCTCCGGGACAGGTCAGCCCCAGCATTTT.

The V call is TRBV6-5, the J call TRBJ1-6; 7 nucleotides align to TRBD1. This CDR3 is built from 14 residues. Germline loops: CDR1 MNHEY, CDR2 SVGAGI. Unmatched junction bases numbered 3, after V lost 5 bases and J lost 5 bases. Here the CDR3 DNA reads TGTGCCAGCAGTCTGGGACAGAATAATTCACCCCTCCACTTT. Translating gives CASSLGQNNSPLHF.

This sequence joins TRBV6-5 and TRBJ1-3; D uncertain. Between the trimmed V and J ends, which lost 8 bases and 2 bases, there was a span of 16 bases. There are 15 residues in the CDR3. Per the germline V gene, CDR1 is MNHEY and CDR2 is SVGAGI. CDR3 loop: CASFDASTTGNTIYF. The DNA for the CDR3 is TGTGCCAGCTTTGACGCCTCAACTACTGGAAACACCATATATTTT.

The table lists this clone with a count of one. The chain has TRBV5-5 and TRBJ2-1, with 9 bases fitting TRBD1. The germline gives CDR1 SGHKS, CDR2 YYEKEE (reference sequence). This CDR3 has 16 residues. Germline trimming cut 4 bases from V and 6 bases from J; bases unmatched to any gene: 11. The CDR3 reads CASSRWTGEERNEQFF. The CDR3, as DNA: TGTGCCAGCAGCAGATGGACAGGGGAGGAGCGCAATGAGCAGTTCTTC.

CDR3 in DNA: TGTGCCTGGAGGGGACAGGGGGCGGTCTATGGCTACACCTTC. Translated, it gives CAWRGQGAVYGYTF. The rearrangement joins TRBV30 to TRBJ1-2; 12 bases align to TRBD1. V lost 3 bases and J lost 4; bases outside the gene matches: 3. Germline lookup yields CDR1 GTSNPN and CDR2 SVGIG (reference sequence). This CDR3 region has 14 residues. The full variable domain, rest sourced from reference TRBV30 and TRBJ1-2, is SQTIHQWPATLVQPVGSPLSLECTVEGTSNPNLYWYRQAAGRGLQLLFYSVGIGQISSEVPQNLSASRPQDRQFILSSKKLLLSDSGFYLCAWRGQGAVYGYTFGSGTRLTVV.

The chain couples TRBV7-3 to TRBJ2-1; 11 nucleotides agree with TRBD2. This CDR3 has 15 residues. Per the germline V gene, CDR1 is SGHTA and CDR2 is FQGTGA. Losses at the gene ends were 5 bases for V and 6 bases for J; bases not matched to a gene: 6. DNA of the CDR3: TGTGCCAGCAGCCGCACTAGCGGGGGTGGCAATGAGCAGTTCTTC. Translated: CASSRTSGGGNEQFF.

The rearrangement links TRBV5-4 to TRBJ1-2, with a possible D match to TRBD1 (5 bases). Germline values: CDR1 SGHNT, CDR2 YYREEE (reference sequence). The CDR3 runs 14 residues. The V and J ends lost 1 base and 10 bases respectively, with 17 bases between them. The CDR3 loop reads CASSLQGPTPPYTF. CDR3 coding DNA: TGTGCCAGCAGCTTGCAGGGCCCCACTCCGCCCTACACCTTC.

This clone was seen more than once but under ten times. V and J are TRBV27 and TRBJ1-6, with D uncertain. Trimming shortened V by 3 bases and J by 7 bases, and 13 bases separated the two germline ends. CDR1 and CDR2 from the germline V gene are MNHEY and SMNVEV (reference sequence). The CDR3 sequence is 15 residues long. The CDR3, as DNA: TGTGCCAGCAGTTTTTTCTCCGGGATAAATTCACCCCTCCACTTT. Translated: CASSFFSGINSPLHF.

This chain uses TRBV29-1 with TRBJ1-2; 7 positions agree with TRBD1. Germline V gives CDR1 SQVTM, CDR2 ANQGSEA. The junction had 7 bases not matched to a gene; V was cut back by 6 bases and J by 3 bases. This CDR3 spans 13 amino acids. The CDR3 DNA follows: TGCAGCGTCCTTGGGGGACAGTACTATGGCTACACCTTC. Its translation: CSVLGGQYYGYTF.

The rearrangement links TRBV5-1 to TRBJ1-1; D is perhaps TRBD1 (6 bases). From germline, CDR1 is SGHRS and CDR2 YFSETQ. V lost 3 bases and J lost 1, with 10 bases in between. This CDR3 comprises 14 residues. CDR3 DNA sequence: TGCGCCAGCAGCTACACAGGGCGGAACACTGAAGCTTTCTTT. It yields the protein CASSYTGRNTEAFF.

This rearrangement joins TRBV28 to TRBJ1-2, with TRBD1 as a possible D gene (5 bases). This CDR3 spans 13 amino acids. The V end lost 7 bases, the J end lost 4 bases, and 13 bases lay between the germline ends. CDR1 and CDR2 (germline): MDHEN, SYDVKM. Here the CDR3 DNA reads TGTGCCAGCACTGGGACTCTTCGCTATGGCTACACCTTC. Amino acid sequence: CASTGTLRYGYTF.

The genes are TRBV9 and TRBJ1-6; D is unclear. V lost 3 bases, J lost 4 bases, and 11 bases lay in between. The V gene's germline CDR1 is SGDLS and CDR2 YYNGEE. This CDR3 contains 15 residues. The DNA of the CDR3 is TGTGCCAGCAGCGCCGAGGGAGAGTATAATTCACCCCTCCACTTT. Translating gives CASSAEGEYNSPLHF.

V gene TRBV27 combines with J gene TRBJ2-7, with TRBD1 matching 12 bases. The CDR3 has 14 amino acids. Germline trimming cut 8 bases from V and 7 bases from J; bases unmatched to any gene: 9. Germline-derived CDR1 and CDR2 are MNHEY and SMNVEV (reference sequence). The CDR3 DNA follows: TGTGCCAGCGGGCCGGGACAGGGGGCGCGGGAGCAGTACTTC. Residues: CASGPGQGAREQYF.

The gene calls are TRBV5-4 and TRBJ1-1, with 9 nucleotides matching TRBD1. V shed 4 bases and J 7 bases; nucleotides not matched to a gene: 8. Germline V gene sequence: CDR1 SGHNT, CDR2 YYREEE (reference sequence). The CDR3 has 14 residues. The CDR3 nucleotides are TGTGCCAGCAGCCGACAGGGGGGGCGGGGTGAAGCTTTCTTT. Translation gives CASSRQGGRGEAFF. Drawing the rest from reference TRBV5-4 and TRBJ1-1, the complete variable domain is ETGVTQSPTHLIKTRGQQVTLRCSSQSGHNTVSWYQQALGQGPQFIFQYYREEENGRGNFPPRFSGLQFPNYSSELNVNALELDDSALYLCASSRQGGRGEAFFGQGTRLTVV.

Only one count was recorded for this clone. This chain links TRBV3-1 (or the pseudogene TRBV3-2) with TRBJ1-2; the match to TRBD1 covers 10 bases. The J segment lost 4 bases and the V segment lost 1 base, leaving 3 bases of the junction unmatched. The CDR3 is 15 residues long. The germline CDR1 and CDR2 sequences are LGHDT and YNNKEL (reference sequence). CDR3 bases: TGTGCCAGCAGCCAAGCGGACAGGGGGGCCTATGGCTACACCTTC. This sequence encodes CASSQADRGAYGYTF.

This clone was found once. This chain links TRBV10-3 with TRBJ1-1, with D perhaps TRBD1 (6 bases). The germline V gene has CDR1 ENHRY and CDR2 SYGVKD. This CDR3 contains 13 residues. The germline V and J ends were trimmed by 4 bases and 5 bases, with 11 bases remaining between them. The CDR3 is CAISGDITTEAFF. CDR3 sequence (DNA): TGTGCCATCAGTGGGGACATCACGACTGAAGCTTTCTTT.

The chain is built from TRBV5-1 and TRBJ1-3, with D hard to call. The germline V gene encodes CDR1 SGHRS and CDR2 YFSETQ. With 4 bases removed from V and 2 bases from J, the gap between germline ends came to 10 bases. The CDR3 sequence is 14 residues long. Written as DNA, the CDR3 is TGCGCCAGCAGCCCTTCGGGTCCTGGAAACACCATATATTTT. Its protein is CASSPSGPGNTIYF.

The chain has TRBV29-1 and TRBJ1-2, with D unresolved. V lost 2 bases and J lost 4, with 8 bases in between. This CDR3 contains 12 residues. Germline V CDR1 and CDR2: SQVTM, ANQGSEA. The CDR3 coding sequence is TGCAGCGTTGAATCTTTAGTCTATGGCTACACCTTC. Translation: CSVESLVYGYTF. Combining the CDR3 with reference TRBV29-1 and TRBJ1-2 gives the whole variable domain SAVISQKPSRDICQRGTSLTIQCQVDSQVTMMFWYRQQPGQSLTLIATANQGSEATYESGFVIDKFPISRPNLTFSTLTVSNMSPEDSSIYLCSVESLVYGYTFGSGTRLTVV.

The rearrangement links TRBV29-1 to TRBJ1-1, with a possible D match to TRBD1 (6 bases). Germline V CDR1 and CDR2: SQVTM, ANQGSEA. The ends were cut back, 7 bases at V and 0 bases at J, with 12 bases in the middle. The CDR3 length is 13 residues. CDR3 protein: CSARGGLNTEAFF. Here the CDR3 DNA reads TGCAGCGCCCGAGGGGGTTTGAACACTGAAGCTTTCTTT.

This clone was counted a single time. V and J are TRBV4-1 and TRBJ1-4; D is unclear. CDR1 and CDR2 (germline): MGHRA, YSYEKL. Trimming removed 4 bases from V and 5 bases from J, with 11 bases in between. The CDR3 length is 14 residues. CDR3 protein: CASSRWASNEKLFF. The DNA for the CDR3 is TGCGCCAGCAGCCGATGGGCCTCGAATGAAAAACTGTTTTTT.

The V and J genes are TRBV6-6 and TRBJ2-2; 7 bases map to TRBD1. The germline gives CDR1 MNHNY, CDR2 SVGAGI (reference sequence). The junction had 11 bases not matched to a gene; V was cut back by 6 bases and J by 7 bases. The CDR3 is 15 amino acids. CDR3 sequence: CASSSDRERRGELFF. For the CDR3, the DNA is TGTGCCAGCAGCAGCGACAGGGAGCGCCGCGGGGAGCTGTTTTTT.

This clone appeared a single time. The CDR3 loop reads CASSTGGRGNQPQHF. Written as DNA, the CDR3 is TGTGCCAGCAGTACAGGGGGCAGAGGCAATCAGCCCCAGCATTTT. The chain has TRBV5-8 and TRBJ1-5; 9 bases agree with TRBD1. The CDR3 sequence is 15 residues long. J was trimmed by 2 bases and V by 5 bases; bases with no gene match: 5. Germline CDR1 is SGHTS and CDR2 is YDEGEE.

The CDR3 DNA reads TGTGCCAGCAGCTTAGGAGAGGACTCTTACGAGCAGTACTTC. Protein product: CASSLGEDSYEQYF. The chain is built from TRBV11-3 and TRBJ2-7; possibly TRBD2 for D (5 bases). The germline V gene encodes CDR1 SGHNT and CDR2 YENEEA. V was shortened by 1 base and J by 4 bases, with 11 bases between the two germline ends. CDR3 length: 14 residues.

The chain is built from TRBV9 and TRBJ1-6; TRBD1 agrees at 8 bases. Germline V gives CDR1 SGDLS, CDR2 YYNGEE. This CDR3 is 13 amino acids long. J gave up 8 bases and V 8 bases, and 6 bases lay outside the gene matches. The CDR3 loop reads CARLQGDHSPLHF. CDR3 DNA sequence: TGTGCCAGGTTACAGGGGGATCATTCACCCCTCCACTTT.

The rearrangement uses TRBV6-2 or TRBV6-3 and TRBJ1-5, with TRBD1 matching over 10 bases. V shed 6 bases, J shed 3 bases, and the junction held 11 bases outside the gene matches. CDR1 is MNHEY and CDR2 is SVGEGT in the germline V gene. This CDR3 contains 17 residues. The CDR3 region has the DNA TGTGCCAGCAGCTCCACCCCCGGGACAGGGGCCAATCAGCCCCAGCATTTT. This gives the protein CASSSTPGTGANQPQHF.

A single count supports this clone. The chain carries TRBV24-1 and TRBJ2-7, with D possibly matching TRBD1 (6 bases). The germline V gene encodes CDR1 KGHDR and CDR2 SFDVKD. The CDR3 contains 17 residues. Trimming cost V 9 bases and J 0 bases, with 23 bases left between them. CDR3 bases: TGTGCCACCCTGGCCCGGGACATCCAAGAAGACTCCTACGAGCAGTACTTC. It encodes CATLARDIQEDSYEQYF.

The chain has TRBV30 and TRBJ1-4; no clear D. Germline V lookup: CDR1 GTSNPN, CDR2 SVGIG (reference sequence). This CDR3 has 16 amino acids. The V and J ends lost 0 bases and 8 bases respectively, with 19 bases between them. CDR3 sequence: CAWSVGGRLHNEKLFF. CDR3 nucleotide sequence: TGTGCCTGGAGTGTGGGAGGGCGCCTCCATAACGAAAAACTGTTTTTT.